The clone carrying this T cell receptor (beta chain) was seen just once. Repertoires were generated with immunoSEQ multiplex PCR, while TCRdb's copy carries only in-frame clones and drops some. The repertoire holds 11,000 to 15,000 clones, about two thirds seen once, with about 2.2% in the top ten. This sample is part of a study of neoadjuvant anti-PD-1 for oral cavity cancer. The CDR3 consists of 15 residues. Germline V lookup: CDR1 SGHRS, CDR2 YFSETQ. V lost 5 bases to trimming and J lost 3 bases, with 17 bases between them. The TCR comes from a person aged 40-85 years with oral cavity squamous cell carcinoma. V is TRBV5-1 and J is TRBJ1-1; a possible D gene is TRBD1 (5 bases). Sequenced here: PBMCs, sampled before nivolumab (anti-PD-1) treatment. CDR3 nucleotides: TGCGCCAGCAGTTCGGGGGACCGGCTTGACACTGAAGCTTTCTTT. It is translated as CASSSGDRLDTEAFF.